These 29 T cell receptor beta chains originate from one sample sequenced in a study of control samples from healthy donors and cancer patients. The assay was immunoSEQ multiplex PCR, and TCRdb's table has in-frame clones only and misses some. Of 150,000 or so clones in the sample, almost 90% were seen once. The sequencing input was blood. Source of these receptors: a man aged 18 to 30 in good health.

The CDR3 DNA follows: TGTGCCACCAGGACCCAAAGTTACACTGAAGCTTTCTTT. Its translation is CATRTQSYTEAFF. V usage is TRBV28 and J usage is TRBJ1-1, with D unclear. The CDR3 spans 13 residues. Trimming cost V 10 bases and J 3 bases, with 15 bases left between them. CDR1 and CDR2 (germline): MDHEN, SYDVKM.

The chain employs TRBV7-8 and TRBJ2-2; TRBD1 is a possible D gene (6 bases). V was pared by 1 base and J by 4 bases, with 16 bases between. CDR1 is SGHVS, CDR2 FQNEAQ, per germline. The CDR3 extends over 17 amino acids. CDR3 sequence reads: CASSLVRQGGVTGELFF. DNA of the CDR3: TGTGCCAGCAGCTTAGTAAGGCAAGGGGGAGTCACCGGGGAGCTGTTTTTT.

J is TRBJ2-1 and V is TRBV6-2 or TRBV6-3, with TRBD2 as a possible D gene (5 bases). This CDR3 has 17 amino acids. CDR1 MNHEY and CDR2 SVGEGT come from the germline V gene. Trimming removed 4 bases at V and 1 base at J, with 17 bases between. In nucleotides, the CDR3 is TGTGCCAGCAGTTCCGGTCGCGCAGCGGTTTCCTACAATGAGCAGTTCTTC. Translation gives CASSSGRAAVSYNEQFF.

The chain combines TRBV27 with TRBJ2-3, with 10 bases fitting TRBD1. Germline V CDR1 and CDR2: MNHEY, SMNVEV (reference sequence). The CDR3 totals 15 residues. The V segment lost 9 bases and the J segment 2 bases; nucleotides outside the gene matches: 8. CDR3 amino acids: CASMGDRGYTDTQYF. In nucleotides, the CDR3 is TGTGCCAGTATGGGGGACAGGGGTTACACAGATACGCAGTATTTT.

The V gene is TRBV3-1 (or the pseudogene TRBV3-2), the J gene TRBJ1-5, with 10 bases matching TRBD1. With V trimmed by 1 base and J by 8 bases, 5 bases remained unmatched. The CDR3 is made up of 15 amino acids. The germline V gene encodes CDR1 LGHDT and CDR2 YNNKEL (reference sequence). In nucleotides, the CDR3 is TGTGCCAGCAGCCAAGGGGGGACAGGGGAAAAGCCCCAGCATTTT. This encodes CASSQGGTGEKPQHF.

This chain links TRBV4-1 with TRBJ2-7; TRBD2 matches 11 bases. CDR1 and CDR2 (germline): MGHRA, YSYEKL. J gave up 2 bases and V 5 bases, and 11 bases lay outside the gene matches. The CDR3 sequence is 17 residues long. The CDR3 sequence: CASSYGTGTSGTYEQYF. CDR3 nucleotide sequence: TGCGCCAGCAGCTACGGGACAGGGACTAGCGGTACCTACGAGCAGTACTTC.

The rearrangement joins TRBV2 to TRBJ2-7; either TRBD1 or TRBD2 may supply D (5 bases each). Germline CDR1 reads SNHLY; CDR2 reads FYNNEI. The ends were cut back, 3 bases at V and 2 bases at J, with 11 bases in the middle. There are 14 residues in the CDR3. CDR3 amino acids: CASSEGREPYEQYF. CDR3 DNA: TGTGCCAGCAGTGAGGGCAGGGAGCCCTACGAGCAGTACTTC.

The rearrangement uses TRBV4-3 and TRBJ1-5; the D gene is possibly TRBD1 (5 bases). Per the germline V gene, CDR1 is LGHNA and CDR2 is YSLEER. There are 14 residues in the CDR3. V was cut by 2 bases and J by 6 bases, with 11 bases left in between. The CDR3 DNA follows: TGCGCCAGCAGCCAACAGGGTTTGGGTCAGCCCCAGCATTTT. Its translation: CASSQQGLGQPQHF.

The chain carries TRBV21-1 and TRBJ1-1; TRBD1, the table's D call, was not compared with the DNA. TRBV21-1 is annotated as a pseudogene. The CDR3 is 17 residues long. The CDR3 DNA sequence: TGTGCCAGCAGCAAAGCGAGGTTTGTGAGACAGAACACAGAAGCTTTCTTT. Protein product: CASSKARFVRQNTEAFF.

The chain recombines TRBV4-3 with TRBJ1-6; D may be TRBD1 (5 bases). Trimming took off 1 base at V and 7 bases at J, with 11 bases between the two ends. The V gene's germline CDR1 is LGHNA and CDR2 YSLEER. The CDR3 contains 15 residues. CDR3 residues: CASSQGGRRNSPLHF. The DNA for the CDR3 is TGCGCCAGCAGCCAAGGGGGCCGACGGAATTCACCCCTCCACTTT.

This clone was counted between two and nine times. CDR3 in amino acids: CASSGTSGWEQFF. CDR3 in DNA: TGTGCCAGCAGTGGGACTAGCGGTTGGGAGCAGTTCTTC. The chain recombines TRBV6-6 with TRBJ2-1, with 11 bases matching TRBD2. The CDR3 is made up of 13 amino acids. V lost 5 bases, J lost 10 bases, and 4 bases stayed unmatched. In germline, CDR1 is MNHNY, CDR2 SVGAGI (reference sequence).

The rearrangement links TRBV15 to TRBJ2-7; a weak D match, TRBD2 (5 bases). CDR1 and CDR2 from the germline V gene are LNHNV and YYDKDF (reference sequence). Trimming left V 5 bases short and J 1 base short, with 15 bases between. The CDR3 has 15 residues. The CDR3 reads CATSDGLRPSYEQYF. In DNA form, the CDR3 reads TGTGCCACCAGCGACGGACTCAGGCCATCCTACGAGCAGTACTTC.

This clone was seen ten or more times. V and J are TRBV2 and TRBJ2-5, with D possibly being TRBD1 (6 bases). Trimming stripped 10 bases from V and 5 bases from J, with 17 bases between. The V gene's germline CDR1 is SNHLY and CDR2 FYNNEI. The CDR3 spans 13 residues. In nucleotides, the CDR3 is TGTGCCACCTCAAAATACAGGGAGGAGACCCAGTACTTC. This translates into CATSKYREETQYF.

This clone was recorded once. The genes are TRBV19 and TRBJ2-2, with D uncertain. Between the trimmed V and J ends, which lost 5 bases and 4 bases, there was a span of 17 bases. The length of the CDR3 is 16 residues. Germline loops: CDR1 LNHDA, CDR2 SQIVND (reference sequence). Here the CDR3 DNA reads TGTGCCAGTAGTCCCCGGTCATGGACGGGCACCGGGGAGCTGTTTTTT. It is translated as CASSPRSWTGTGELFF.

The rearrangement uses TRBV11-2 and TRBJ1-5; 8 bases map to TRBD1. Looked up from germline, CDR1 is SGHAT and CDR2 is FQNNGV. The CDR3 length is 13 residues. Trimming at V came to 4 bases and at J to 6 bases, leaving 2 bases not matched to a gene. The CDR3 nucleotides are TGTGCCAGCAGCTCAGGGGGCGGTCAGCCCCAGCATTTT. Amino acid sequence: CASSSGGGQPQHF. Full variable domain (missing parts from reference TRBV11-2 and TRBJ1-5): EAGVAQSPRYKIIEKRQSVAFWCNPISGHATLYWYQQILGQGPKLLIQFQNNGVVDDSQLPKDRFSAERLKGVDSTLKIQPAKLEDSAVYLCASSSGGGQPQHFGDGTRLSIL.

The chain links TRBV6-2 or TRBV6-3 to TRBJ1-3; D call uncertain. The CDR3 totals 14 residues. V gave up 0 bases and J gave up 0 bases, with 3 bases separating them. CDR1 is MNHEY, CDR2 SVGEGT, per germline. CDR3 in amino acids: CASSYSDSGNTIYF. CDR3 coding DNA: TGTGCCAGCAGTTACTCGGACTCTGGAAACACCATATATTTT.

V is TRBV19 and J is TRBJ1-2; D perhaps matches TRBD1 (5 bases). V lost 7 bases and J 6 bases, leaving 15 bases between the germline ends. The CDR3 is 13 residues long. Per the germline V gene, CDR1 is LNHDA and CDR2 is SQIVND (reference sequence). The CDR3 DNA is TGTGCCAGTAACCGGGGGGTCGAAAATGGCTACACCTTC. Amino acids: CASNRGVENGYTF.

The chain couples TRBV10-3 to TRBJ2-3; D ambiguous. Between the trimmed V and J ends, which lost 0 bases and 1 base, there was a span of 2 bases. The CDR3 totals 13 residues. The germline V gene has CDR1 ENHRY and CDR2 SYGVKD. The CDR3 DNA is TGTGCCATCAGTGAGTCTGGCACAGATACGCAGTATTTT. This encodes CAISESGTDTQYF.

This CDR3 is CASSRDENTEAFF. For the CDR3, the DNA is TGTGCCAGCAGCCGGGACGAGAACACTGAAGCTTTCTTT. The chain uses TRBV6-5 and TRBJ1-1, with a possible D match to TRBD1 (5 bases). The germline V gene encodes CDR1 MNHEY and CDR2 SVGAGI. The CDR3 is 13 amino acids. V was pared by 6 bases and J by 1 base, with 9 bases between.

The J gene is TRBJ2-3, the V gene TRBV28; TRBD2 is a possible D gene (6 bases). Germline lookup yields CDR1 MDHEN and CDR2 SYDVKM. The germline V and J ends were trimmed by 5 bases and 6 bases, with 12 bases remaining between them. This CDR3 is 13 amino acids long. This CDR3 reads CASSHVRGDTQYF. In nucleotides, the CDR3 is TGTGCCAGCAGTCACGTACGGGGGGATACGCAGTATTTT. The entire variable domain, with the rest obtained from reference TRBV28 and TRBJ2-3, is as follows: DVKVTQSSRYLVKRTGEKVFLECVQDMDHENMFWYRQDPGLGLRLIYFSYDVKMKEKGDIPEGYSVSREKKERFSLILESASTNQTSMYLCASSHVRGDTQYFGPGTRLTVL.

The gene calls are TRBV27 and TRBJ1-1, with 10 bases that match TRBD1. The germline V gene encodes CDR1 MNHEY and CDR2 SMNVEV (reference sequence). Losses at the gene ends were 3 bases for V and 1 base for J; bases not matched to a gene: 8. This CDR3 comprises 17 residues. The CDR3 spells CASSFRVTGGANTEAFF. In DNA, the CDR3 is TGTGCCAGCAGTTTTAGAGTGACAGGGGGCGCGAACACTGAAGCTTTCTTT.

The chain links TRBV5-1 to TRBJ1-1; D is perhaps TRBD1 (5 bases). V was trimmed by 0 bases and J by 3 bases, leaving 12 bases between them. The V gene's germline CDR1 is SGHRS and CDR2 YFSETQ. The CDR3 contains 15 residues. The CDR3: CASSLGGAAYTEAFF. In nucleotides, the CDR3 is TGCGCCAGCAGCTTGGGAGGGGCGGCTTACACTGAAGCTTTCTTT.

J is TRBJ1-1 and V is TRBV19; a possible D gene is TRBD1 (5 bases). Germline loops: CDR1 LNHDA, CDR2 SQIVND (reference sequence). CDR3 length: 16 residues. V was clipped by 2 bases and J by 10 bases, with 23 bases between them. The CDR3 reads CASSIREPGMAVGAFF. CDR3 nucleotide sequence: TGTGCCAGTAGTATAAGAGAACCAGGGATGGCGGTCGGAGCTTTCTTT.

The chain combines TRBV6-1 with TRBJ1-2, with D tentatively TRBD1 (5 bases). Germline CDR1 is MNHNS and CDR2 is SASEGT. The CDR3 is 14 amino acids. With 3 bases removed from V and 2 bases from J, the gap between germline ends came to 10 bases. The DNA of the CDR3 is TGTGCCAGCAGTGACGGGGGTTGGAACTATGGCTACACCTTC. As protein: CASSDGGWNYGYTF.

V and J are TRBV6-5 and TRBJ2-2; unclear D gene. The CDR3 totals 15 residues. The V gene lost 2 bases and the J gene lost 3 bases, with 10 bases spanning the gap. Germline-derived CDR1 and CDR2 are MNHEY and SVGAGI. The CDR3 loop reads CASSYIWDDTGELFF. CDR3 coding DNA: TGTGCCAGCAGTTACATTTGGGATGACACCGGGGAGCTGTTTTTT.

This clone was observed a few times. The gene calls are TRBV7-9 and TRBJ2-7, with 7 bases lining up with TRBD1. Looked up from germline, CDR1 is SEHNR and CDR2 is FQNEAQ (reference sequence). Trimming at V came to 5 bases and at J to 5 bases, leaving 6 bases not matched to a gene. CDR3 length: 13 residues. The CDR3 loop reads CASSLTTGNEQYF. The CDR3 nucleotides read TGTGCCAGCAGCCTGACGACAGGGAACGAGCAGTACTTC.

The genes are TRBV4-2 and TRBJ2-3, with D hard to call. V lost 2 bases and J 0 bases, leaving 6 bases between the germline ends. Germline-derived CDR1 and CDR2 are LGHNA and YNFKEQ. The CDR3 is 14 residues long. CDR3 sequence reads: CASSQTQSTDTQYF. DNA of the CDR3: TGTGCCAGCAGCCAAACCCAGAGCACAGATACGCAGTATTTT.

In its sample, this clone was seen once. The chain combines TRBV6-5 with TRBJ2-2; 7 bases match TRBD1. The CDR3 covers 14 residues. V gave up 6 bases and J gave up 7 bases; unmatched junction bases: 8. The V gene's germline CDR1 is MNHEY and CDR2 SVGAGI. CDR3: CASSRTGFGGELFF. CDR3 nucleotide sequence: TGTGCCAGCAGCCGGACAGGTTTCGGCGGGGAGCTGTTTTTT.

CDR3 region: CASSSRGTTGANVLTF. CDR3 DNA sequence: TGTGCCAGCAGTTCCCGGGGAACAACTGGGGCCAACGTCCTGACTTTC. The chain couples TRBV27 to TRBJ2-6, with D perhaps matching TRBD2 (5 bases). Trimming took 4 bases from V and 2 from J, leaving 12 bases between them. This CDR3 spans 16 amino acids. Germline values: CDR1 MNHEY, CDR2 SMNVEV (reference sequence).